This is a list of T cell receptor beta chains from one sample in a study of T-cell reconstitution after alpha-beta-depleted transplantation in children. One entry per CDR3 protein, called by TCRdb with MiXCR from the PCR reads. The data hold about 600,000 distinct CDR3 sequences, with over 9.5% observed a single time. Sequencing used PBMCs from the stem cell graft donor, obtained from the stem cell graft. The receptors originated from a human donor who donated a stem cell graft to a child with acute myeloid leukemia. CDR3s include the opening cysteine and the closing phenylalanine or tryptophan. A D gene is named only where the DNA matches it firmly. Not every row has a clone size; where given, it reads once, few, many or a size class.

>16|TRBD2|few|TRBV29-1|TRBJ2-7
TGCAGCGCTGGTGGGACTAGCGGGACGAGCTCCTACGAGCAGTACTTC
CSAGGTSGTSSYEQYF
>13|-|few|TRBV28|TRBJ2-7
TGTGCCAGCGGGCGGTCCCCCCTTTACGAGCAGTACTTC
CASGRSPLYEQYF
>14|-|many|TRBV29-1|TRBJ2-2
TGCAGCGTTCGCTCGACAGGAGAGGCCGGGGAGCTGTTTTTT
CSVRSTGEAGELFF
>12|-|few|TRBV29-1|TRBJ1-3
TGCAGCGTTCGGGGCCCCGGGGACACCATATATTTT
CSVRGPGDTIYF
>14|-|many|TRBV4-3|TRBJ2-1
TGCGCCAGCAGCCAAGGTGACAGGTACAATGAGCAGTTCTTC
CASSQGDRYNEQFF
>13|TRBD2|many|TRBV4-3|TRBJ2-3
TGCGCCAGCAGCGGCGGGAGGACAGATACGCAGTATTTT
CASSGGRTDTQYF
>13|TRBD2|many|TRBV18|TRBJ2-3
TGTGCCAGCATAGCGGGAGGCACAGATACGCAGTATTTT
CASIAGGTDTQYF
>14|-|-|TRBV7-2|TRBJ2-7
TGTGCCAGCAGCCTGAGGGGGGGGCCCTACGAGCAGTACTTC
CASSLRGGPYEQYF
>12|-|many|TRBV5-1|TRBJ2-3
TGCGCCAGCAACGAGTTGGCAGATACGCAGTATTTT
CASNELADTQYF
>17|-|few|TRBV5-1|TRBJ2-7
TGCGCCAGCAGCTTGGAGGGGGTAGCGGGCCTCTCCTACGAGCAGTACTTC
CASSLEGVAGLSYEQYF
>16|-|few|TRBV12-3/TRBV12-4|TRBJ2-2
TGTGCCAGCAGCTCACGGGGACGACCGAACACCGGGGAGCTGTTTTTT
CASSSRGRPNTGELFF
>15|TRBD2|few|TRBV6-2/TRBV6-3|TRBJ2-7
TGTGCCAGCAGAAACCCGAGCGGGACCTACTACGAGCAGTACTTC
CASRNPSGTYYEQYF
>16|-|many|TRBV4-3|TRBJ2-6
TGCGCCAGCAGCCAAGAAGTAACAGCTGGGGCCAACGTCCTGACTTTC
CASSQEVTAGANVLTF
>15|TRBD1|-|TRBV7-2|TRBJ2-1
TGTGCCAGCAGCTCTCCTAGGGACAGATACAATGAGCAGTTCTTC
CASSSPRDRYNEQFF
>15|TRBD2|few|TRBV9|TRBJ2-5
TGTGCCAGCAGCGTAGGGACTAGCATCCAAGAGACCCAGTACTTC
CASSVGTSIQETQYF
>15|-|-|TRBV20-1|TRBJ2-1
TGCAGTGCTAGAGTAACGGGAACAGTGTTCAATGAGCAGTTCTTC
CSARVTGTVFNEQFF
>14|-|many|TRBV12-5|TRBJ2-3
TGTGCTAGTGGTTTGGATACAGGGACAGATACGCAGTATTTT
CASGLDTGTDTQYF
>15|TRBD1|-|TRBV24-1|TRBJ2-3
TGTGCCACCAGTGATTTGGACAGGGGGGCAGATACGCAGTATTTT
CATSDLDRGADTQYF
>18|TRBD2|many|TRBV5-1|TRBJ2-1
TGCGCCAGCAGCAGGGGACTAGCGGGAGGACCTTCTTACAATGAGCAGTTCTTC
CASSRGLAGGPSYNEQFF
>14|TRBD2|many|TRBV20-1|TRBJ2-3
TGCAGTGCTACCGCAGCGGGACCCACAGATACGCAGTATTTT
CSATAAGPTDTQYF
>18|-|-|TRBV5-1|TRBJ2-5
TGCGCCAGCAGCTTGGGACTAGGAAGGGCAGTAGCTGCGGAGACCCAGTACTTC
CASSLGLGRAVAAETQYF
>13|-|few|TRBV5-1|TRBJ1-5
TGCGCCAGCCGCCCATGGTGGGATCAGCCCCAGCATTTT
CASRPWWDQPQHF
>14|-|many|TRBV12-5|TRBJ2-5
TGTGCTAGTGGTCCCGGGGGTACAATGGAGACCCAGTACTTC
CASGPGGTMETQYF
>13|-|many|TRBV6-5|TRBJ2-5
TGTGCCAGCAGTTACGCAGTGCAAGAGACCCAGTACTTC
CASSYAVQETQYF
>17|TRBD2|many|TRBV20-1|TRBJ2-2
TGCAGTGCTAGAGCCTCAGCGGGGACTAGAGACACCGGGGAGCTGTTTTTT
CSARASAGTRDTGELFF
>15|-|-|TRBV27|TRBJ2-5
TGTGCCAGCAGCACTTTCGGACAGCTCCAAGAGACCCAGTACTTC
CASSTFGQLQETQYF
>14|TRBD2|-|TRBV6-2/TRBV6-3|TRBJ2-7
TGTGCCAGCAGACGACTAGCCAGGCCCTACGAGCAGTACTTC
CASRRLARPYEQYF
>13|-|-|TRBV5-1|TRBJ2-3
TGCGCCAGCAGCACCCTAAGCACAGATACGCAGTATTTT
CASSTLSTDTQYF
>16|TRBD2|-|TRBV4-2|TRBJ2-1
TGTGCCAGCGGGGGGGGTAGCGGGAGTTTGTCGAATGAGCAGTTCTTC
CASGGGSGSLSNEQFF
>13|-|many|TRBV2|TRBJ2-7
TGTGCCAGCTCGAGGACGGACGGCTACGAGCAGTACTTC
CASSRTDGYEQYF
>14|TRBD1|few|TRBV7-3|TRBJ2-7
TGTGCCAGCAGCGCATCCGGGACAGGGACCGAGCAGTACTTC
CASSASGTGTEQYF
>15|TRBD2|many|TRBV5-1|TRBJ2-1
TGCGCCAGCAGCTTTACTAGCGGGAGGGCCTATGAGCAGTTCTTC
CASSFTSGRAYEQFF
>16|-|many|TRBV12-3/TRBV12-4|TRBJ1-6
TGTGCCAGCAGTCCCGACCGAGGAAGCTATAATTCACCCCTCCACTTT
CASSPDRGSYNSPLHF
>13|-|few|TRBV5-1|TRBJ2-7
TGCGCCAGCAGCCCAGAAACCGCCTACGAGCAGTACTTC
CASSPETAYEQYF
>12|-|few|TRBV5-4|TRBJ1-2
TGTGCCAGCAGCTTATCTCAGGGGAGCACAACCTTC
CASSLSQGSTTF
>15|-|few|TRBV12-3/TRBV12-4|TRBJ2-7
TGTGCCAGCAGTCCTCCGGGGCGGACCACCTACGAGCAGTACTTC
CASSPPGRTTYEQYF
>15|TRBD2|once|TRBV6-1|TRBJ2-7
TGTGCCAGCAGCCCCGGGGGAGCGGGAGCCTACGAGCAGTACTTC
CASSPGGAGAYEQYF
>14|TRBD2|many|TRBV12-3/TRBV12-4|TRBJ2-7
TGTGCCAGCAGGCCGGGACTAGGTGGCTACGAGCAGTACTTC
CASRPGLGGYEQYF
>15|-|-|TRBV27|TRBJ2-1
TGTGCCAGCACCTCCGGTGGGGGACCCTACAATGAGCAGTTCTTC
CASTSGGGPYNEQFF
>15|TRBD2|-|TRBV20-1|TRBJ2-7
TGCAGTGCTCCGAACCCCACTAGTGGGACTAAAAAGCAGTACTTC
CSAPNPTSGTKKQYF
>12|TRBD2|-|TRBV25-1|TRBJ2-7
TGTGCCAGCACGGGAGGAATCCACGAGCAGTACTTC
CASTGGIHEQYF
>14|-|-|TRBV5-1|TRBJ2-7
TGCGCCAGCAGCTTAACGACTAACTCCTACGAGCAGTACTTC
CASSLTTNSYEQYF
>15|-|many|TRBV7-2|TRBJ1-2
TGTGCCAGCAGCTTAACAGGCCAAAACTCCTATGGCTACACCTTC
CASSLTGQNSYGYTF
>17|-|-|TRBV7-3|TRBJ2-6
TGTGCCAGCAGCTTAACTGGGGGGATCTCTGGGGCCAACGTCCTGACTTTC
CASSLTGGISGANVLTF
>16|-|-|TRBV12-3/TRBV12-4|TRBJ2-1
TGTGCCAGCAGAGAGTCAGCTAGCAAGGCCTACAATGAGCAGTTCTTC
CASRESASKAYNEQFF
>16|-|-|TRBV30|TRBJ2-1
TGTGCCTGGAGTGCACTGGGCTTGCAGGAGGGGGATGAGCAGTTCTTC
CAWSALGLQEGDEQFF
>14|-|few|TRBV29-1|TRBJ2-3
TGCAGCGCCCAGACGGGGATTAGCACAGATACGCAGTATTTT
CSAQTGISTDTQYF
>16|TRBD1|-|TRBV28|TRBJ1-5
TGTGCCAGCAGTTTGCGACAGGGCTATAGCAATCAGCCCCAGCATTTT
CASSLRQGYSNQPQHF